This TCR beta chain stems from a study of blood T cell repertoires in COVID-19. Whole-study context: Whether acute or convalescent, the COVID-19 samples came from the United States, Italy and Spain. Sample material is recorded as cDNA or gDNA derived from T cells, B-cell-depleted T cells, or PBMCs.

Only in-frame clones appear in the TCRdb table, and some are missing; sequencing was by immunoSEQ multiplex PCR. Counted here are 250,000 to 400,000 clones, almost 90% occurring once; the ten biggest clones make up roughly 2.9%. This CDR3 region has 14 residues. CDR1 and CDR2 from the germline V gene are SEHNR and FQNEAQ (reference sequence). The ends were cut back, 7 bases at V and 0 bases at J, with 10 bases in the middle. This clone came up once. The source is a woman aged 30 to 39 with COVID-19, enrolled during active disease. V gene TRBV7-9 combines with J gene TRBJ2-1; D uncertain. The sample comprised peripheral blood. CDR3 sequence reads: CASTEASSYNEQFF. The CDR3 bases are TGTGCCAGCACAGAGGCGAGCTCCTACAATGAGCAGTTCTTC.